One sample yielded the 5 T cell receptor beta chains listed below, sequenced in a study of T cell repertoires in cytomegalovirus infection. These receptors are not linked to any known antigen. TCRdb re-called the reads through MiXCR, storing one row per CDR3 protein. The sample has about 310,000 distinct CDR3 sequences, approximately 25% seen once. This specimen consisted of cultured PBMCs, obtained from culture after CMV antigen stimulation. Source of these receptors: a human donor in good health (CMV status not recorded). Some clones in this sample may be carry-over from other donors' samples.

J is TRBJ2-1 and V is TRBV7-2; 9 positions agree with TRBD2. There are 16 residues in the CDR3. Germline CDR1 reads SGHTA; CDR2 reads FQGNSA. With V trimmed by 7 bases and J by 4 bases, 11 bases remained unmatched. CDR3 in amino acids: CASTHSAGGPYNEQFF. The CDR3 DNA reads as TGTGCCAGCACCCACTCAGCGGGAGGACCATACAATGAGCAGTTCTTC.

This clonotype was picked up many times. V gene TRBV7-2 combines with J gene TRBJ2-1; 10 positions match TRBD2. Germline assignment: CDR1 SGHTA and CDR2 FQGNSA. The CDR3 consists of 17 residues. The V gene end was trimmed by 1 base and the J gene end by 7 bases; junction bases not matched to a gene: 10. The CDR3 region is CASSLVVIAGGLNEQFF. The CDR3 nucleotides are TGTGCCAGCAGCTTAGTCGTCATAGCGGGAGGTTTAAATGAGCAGTTCTTC. Variable domain in full (rest from reference TRBV7-2 and TRBJ2-1): GAGVSQSPSNKVTEKGKDVELRCDPISGHTALYWYRQSLGQGLEFLIYFQGNSAPDKSGLPSDRFSAERTGGSVSTLTIQRTQQEDSAVYLCASSLVVIAGGLNEQFFGPGTRLTVL.

This clonotype was seen once. The chain recombines TRBV11-2 with TRBJ2-3, with a possible D match to TRBD2 (5 bases). Deletions cut 3 bases from V and 4 bases from J, with 8 bases between. This CDR3 comprises 13 residues. Germline V gene sequence: CDR1 SGHAT, CDR2 FQNNGV. CDR3 sequence (DNA): TGTGCCAGCAGCTTTGTACTAGCAGATACGCAGTATTTT. This translates into CASSFVLADTQYF. The entire variable domain, with the rest obtained from reference TRBV11-2 and TRBJ2-3, is as follows: EAGVAQSPRYKIIEKRQSVAFWCNPISGHATLYWYQQILGQGPKLLIQFQNNGVVDDSQLPKDRFSAERLKGVDSTLKIQPAKLEDSAVYLCASSFVLADTQYFGPGTRLTVL.

This clonotype occurred many times. The chain employs TRBV19 and TRBJ1-5, with D perhaps TRBD1 (6 bases). Germline CDR1 LNHDA, CDR2 SQIVND (reference sequence). The CDR3 runs to 17 residues. Trimming cost V 4 bases and J 5 bases, with 21 bases left between them. CDR3: CASSTLDWDKPDQPQHF. The DNA for the CDR3 is TGTGCCAGTAGTACGCTCGACTGGGACAAGCCAGATCAGCCCCAGCATTTT.

This clonotype turned up a few times. The chain joins TRBV27 to TRBJ2-1, with 14 nucleotides matching TRBD2. The V segment lost 5 bases and the J segment 9 bases; nucleotides outside the gene matches: 6. The CDR3 is 15 amino acids. Germline CDR1 MNHEY, CDR2 SMNVEV (reference sequence). The CDR3 region is CASSRTSGRSGEQFF. The CDR3 bases are TGTGCCAGCAGTCGGACTAGCGGGAGGTCGGGTGAGCAGTTCTTC.